This is a list of T cell receptor beta chains from one sample in a study of blood T cell repertoires in COVID-19. Profiled with immunoSEQ multiplex PCR; TCRdb holds only in-frame clones, not every one. Among 310,000 or so clones listed, about nine tenths were seen once. The source material was PBMCs or T cells enriched from blood (not recorded which). The receptors stem from a woman aged 18 to 35 who had recovered from COVID-19. The CDR3 runs from the conserved cysteine through the conserved F or W. The order of the fields is J gene, clone size, D gene, CDR3 length, V gene, CDR3 protein, CDR3 DNA. The D gene is left open where the match is weak. For some rows the clone size is stated as once, few or many, or as a class when expanded; others skip it.

>TRBJ1-1|.|TRBD1|19|TRBV30
CAWRGRGLTGALWNTEAFF
TGTGCCTGGAGAGGTCGGGGGCTGACAGGGGCTTTGTGGAACACTGAAGCTTTCTTT
>TRBJ1-2|once|TRBD1|17|TRBV7-9
CASSLRGQGAFFYGYTF
TGTGCCAGCAGCTTACGTGGCCAGGGGGCTTTCTTCTATGGCTACACCTTC
>TRBJ2-7|.|TRBD1|15|TRBV9
CASSVRGQGDGEQYF
TGTGCCAGCAGCGTTAGGGGACAGGGGGATGGCGAGCAGTACTTC
>TRBJ2-1|.|.|17|TRBV18
CASSPEARTSSYNEQFF
TGTGCCAGCTCACCAGAGGCCCGAACCAGCTCCTACAATGAGCAGTTCTTC
>TRBJ2-7|.|.|15|TRBV5-6
CASSGGDSFSYEQYF
TGTGCCAGCAGCGGCGGAGACAGTTTCTCCTACGAGCAGTACTTC
>TRBJ1-1|.|.|13|TRBV6-2/TRBV6-3
CASSLTMNTEAFF
TGTGCCAGCAGCCTCACAATGAACACTGAAGCTTTCTTT
>TRBJ2-7|.|TRBD2|14|TRBV9
CASSPGTSNYEQYF
TGTGCCAGCAGCCCGGGGACTAGCAACTACGAGCAGTACTTC
>TRBJ1-4|.|.|14|TRBV7-9
CASSLSGGKEKLFF
TGTGCCAGCAGCTTATCCGGGGGAAAAGAAAAACTGTTTTTT
>TRBJ2-2|.|.|14|TRBV9
CASSVAYRSGELFF
TGTGCCAGCAGCGTAGCTTATCGGTCCGGGGAGCTGTTTTTT
>TRBJ2-1|few|.|13|TRBV7-2
CASSLSWEYEQFF
TGTGCCAGCAGCTTATCGTGGGAGTATGAGCAGTTCTTC
>TRBJ1-1|.|.|16|TRBV18
CASSPSMQTGNTEAFF
TGTGCCAGCTCACCCTCGATGCAGACAGGGAACACTGAAGCTTTCTTT
>TRBJ1-5|.|TRBD1|18|TRBV2
CASAVPQGELYSNQPQHF
TGTGCCAGCGCGGTCCCACAGGGGGAACTATATAGCAATCAGCCCCAGCATTTT
>TRBJ2-7|.|.|14|TRBV11-3
CASKAANDRGEQYF
TGTGCCAGCAAAGCTGCAAACGACAGAGGTGAGCAGTACTTC
>TRBJ2-7|.|TRBD1|15|TRBV27
CASSKGTGGSYEQYF
TGTGCCAGCAGTAAAGGGACAGGTGGTTCCTACGAGCAGTACTTC
>TRBJ1-4|.|.|13|TRBV30
CAWSVPGDEKLFF
TGTGCCTGGAGTGTACCAGGGGATGAAAAACTGTTTTTT
>TRBJ2-7|.|.|13|TRBV18
CASSKTVAYEQYF
TGTGCCAGCTCGAAAACAGTGGCCTACGAGCAGTACTTC